These T cell receptor beta chains were read from a single sample in a study of blood T cell repertoires in COVID-19. Repertoires were generated with immunoSEQ multiplex PCR, while TCRdb's copy carries only in-frame clones and drops some. The table lists under 100,000 clones, roughly 87% of them singletons, with approximately 8.9% in the top ten. Sequenced material: peripheral blood. The receptors stem from a man between 50 and 59 years old with acute or convalescent COVID-19. Both conserved end residues are part of each CDR3. The order of the fields is V gene, J gene, D gene, clone size, CDR3 protein, CDR3 DNA. D genes are given only for firm matches. Clone size, where shown, is once, few, many, or a class for clones that have expanded.

v_call: TRBV24-1
j_call: TRBJ2-3
d_call: .
clone_size: once
cdr3_aa: CATSRLTGDTQYF
cdr3_nt: TGTGCCACCAGCAGACTGACGGGGGATACGCAGTATTTT

v_call: TRBV28
j_call: TRBJ2-5
d_call: TRBD2
clone_size: .
cdr3_aa: CASSLSSSGQETQYF
cdr3_nt: TGTGCCAGCAGTTTGTCATCTAGCGGGCAAGAGACCCAGTACTTC

v_call: TRBV4-1
j_call: TRBJ1-4
d_call: TRBD1
clone_size: once
cdr3_aa: CASSQTGQGGEKLFF
cdr3_nt: TGCGCCAGCAGCCAGACCGGACAGGGTGGGGAAAAACTGTTTTTT

v_call: TRBV5-4
j_call: TRBJ2-1
d_call: .
clone_size: .
cdr3_aa: CASSLVDSYNEQFF
cdr3_nt: TGTGCCAGCAGCTTGGTGGACAGCTACAATGAGCAGTTCTTC

v_call: TRBV19
j_call: TRBJ2-6
d_call: TRBD1
clone_size: .
cdr3_aa: CASSAGTARSGANVLTF
cdr3_nt: TGTGCCAGTAGTGCCGGGACAGCCCGCTCTGGGGCCAACGTCCTGACTTTC

v_call: TRBV7-9
j_call: TRBJ1-6
d_call: .
clone_size: many
cdr3_aa: CASSLGTVADSPLHF
cdr3_nt: TGTGCCAGCAGCTTAGGGACAGTAGCTGATTCACCCCTCCACTTT

v_call: TRBV4-1
j_call: TRBJ1-2
d_call: TRBD1
clone_size: .
cdr3_aa: CASSQDWTGGDLWDGYTF
cdr3_nt: TGCGCCAGCAGCCAAGATTGGACAGGGGGCGATCTATGGGATGGCTACACCTTC

v_call: TRBV12-3/TRBV12-4
j_call: TRBJ2-5
d_call: .
clone_size: .
cdr3_aa: CASSLEHRETQYF
cdr3_nt: TGTGCCAGCAGTTTAGAACACCGAGAGACCCAGTACTTC

v_call: TRBV18
j_call: TRBJ1-2
d_call: .
clone_size: few
cdr3_aa: CASSPLGRGRGNNYGYTF
cdr3_nt: TGTGCCAGCTCACCACTTGGTCGCGGGAGGGGCAATAACTATGGCTACACCTTC

v_call: TRBV19
j_call: TRBJ2-1
d_call: .
clone_size: .
cdr3_aa: CASSSQTASSYNEQFF
cdr3_nt: TGTGCCAGTAGTAGTCAGACGGCTAGCTCCTACAATGAGCAGTTCTTC

v_call: TRBV5-1
j_call: TRBJ1-2
d_call: .
clone_size: .
cdr3_aa: CASSQGSDGYTF
cdr3_nt: TGCGCCAGCAGCCAGGGGAGCGATGGCTACACCTTC

v_call: TRBV2
j_call: TRBJ1-1
d_call: .
clone_size: .
cdr3_aa: CASSEETVTEAFF
cdr3_nt: TGTGCCAGCAGTGAAGAGACAGTCACTGAAGCTTTCTTT

v_call: TRBV3-1/TRBV3-2
j_call: TRBJ1-4
d_call: .
clone_size: .
cdr3_aa: CASSQIQATNEKLFF
cdr3_nt: TGTGCCAGCAGCCAAATACAGGCAACTAATGAAAAACTGTTTTTT

v_call: TRBV18
j_call: TRBJ1-5
d_call: TRBD1
clone_size: .
cdr3_aa: CASSPEGQNQPQHF
cdr3_nt: TGTGCCAGCTCACCCGAGGGACAGAATCAGCCCCAGCATTTT